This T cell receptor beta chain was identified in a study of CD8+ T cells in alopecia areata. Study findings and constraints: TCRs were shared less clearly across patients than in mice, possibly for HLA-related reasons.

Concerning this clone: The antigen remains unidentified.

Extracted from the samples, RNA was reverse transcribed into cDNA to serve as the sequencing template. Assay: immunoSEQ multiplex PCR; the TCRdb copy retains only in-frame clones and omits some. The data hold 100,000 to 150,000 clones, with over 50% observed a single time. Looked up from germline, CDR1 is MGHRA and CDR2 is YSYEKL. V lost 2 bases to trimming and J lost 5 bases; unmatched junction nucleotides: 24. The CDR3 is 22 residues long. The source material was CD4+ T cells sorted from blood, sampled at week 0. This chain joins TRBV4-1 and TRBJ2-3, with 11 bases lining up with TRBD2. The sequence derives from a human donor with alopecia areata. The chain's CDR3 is CASSQWTLRPSSGRILGDTQYF. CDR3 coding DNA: TGCGCCAGCAGCCAATGGACCCTCAGGCCCTCTAGCGGGAGGATTCTTGGAGATACGCAGTATTTT.